This T cell receptor (beta chain) was recovered during a study of persistence of HIV-infected CD4 T cells. Looking at the study overall: A couple of participants gave one leukapheresis sample; others gave up to roughly 180 mL blood repeatedly. Study-level findings and limits: The rare CMV-responding cells with HIV-1 proviruses were not separately TCR-sequenced.

This was the immunoSEQ version 4 assay in survey mode. Produced via immunoSEQ multiplex PCR; TCRdb's table is partial and in-frame only. The repertoire holds 25,000 to 30,000 clones, with around 80% as singletons. Comments on this clone: Its antigen is not identified.

Lysates of CMV-infected fibroblasts at 8 to 10 ug/mL stimulated these cells. CD40L/CD69 double-negative CD45RO-high memory CD4+ T cells were collected. Adults with HIV-1 started suppressive ART while chronically infected. The starting material was CD4+ T cells sorted from PBMCs after roughly 20-hour stimulation, obtained from a patient who received antiretroviral therapy. This sequence originates from an adult woman with HIV who was CMV-seropositive.

CDR3 sequence (DNA): TGTGCCAGCTCACCACCGGGCAGGGGGGAGGACATTCAGTACTTC. This gives the protein CASSPPGRGEDIQYF. The chain couples TRBV18 to TRBJ2-4; D possibly corresponds to TRBD1 (7 bases). With 0 bases removed from V and 8 bases from J, the gap between germline ends came to 14 bases. Germline CDR1 reads KGHSH; CDR2 reads LQKENI. The CDR3 sequence is 15 residues long.